Following are 9 T cell receptor beta chains from one sample sequenced in a study of T cell responses to AZD1222 COVID-19 vaccine. Data came from immunoSEQ multiplex PCR; TCRdb stores just in-frame clones and leaves some out. The table lists 150,000 to 200,000 clones, just over 90% of them singletons. The material sequenced was peripheral blood, taken on day 0 of AZD1222 vaccination. The source is an adult in good health.

This clone appeared a few times. This CDR3 reads CSRQENTEAFF. The DNA for the CDR3 is TGCAGCAGACAGGAGAACACTGAAGCTTTCTTT. This chain joins TRBV20-1 and TRBJ1-1; possibly TRBD1 for D (6 bases). Germline V gives CDR1 DFQATT, CDR2 SNEGSKA (reference sequence). The CDR3 is made up of 11 amino acids.

The J gene is TRBJ2-2, the V gene TRBV11-2, with D perhaps matching TRBD1 or TRBD2 (5 bases each). The CDR3 is 12 residues long. V gave up 5 bases and J gave up 9 bases, with 10 bases separating them. Looked up from germline, CDR1 is SGHAT and CDR2 is FQNNGV. Here the CDR3 DNA reads TGTGCCAGCAGCCAGGGACGGTGGGAGCTGTTTTTT. It specifies CASSQGRWELFF.

The chain links TRBV27 to TRBJ2-2; 14 bases line up with TRBD2. The CDR3 consists of 18 residues. The junction had 7 bases not matched to a gene; V was cut back by 5 bases and J by 2 bases. The germline V gene encodes CDR1 MNHEY and CDR2 SMNVEV (reference sequence). The CDR3 sequence is CASSAIGTSGRNTGELFF. The CDR3 bases are TGTGCCAGCAGTGCTATAGGGACTAGCGGGAGAAACACCGGGGAGCTGTTTTTT.

As concerns this clone: This sample also contains other DNA sequences that code for the same CDR3. V usage is TRBV6-2 or TRBV6-3 and J usage is TRBJ2-7, with D unclear. The CDR3 is made up of 12 amino acids. V was trimmed by 0 bases and J by 2 bases, leaving 2 bases between them. Germline values: CDR1 MNHEY, CDR2 SVGEGT. This CDR3 reads CASSYSAYEQYF. The CDR3 nucleotides read TGTGCCAGCAGTTACTCGGCCTACGAGCAGTACTTC.

The chain has TRBV7-8 and TRBJ2-7, with D unclear. CDR1 is SGHVS and CDR2 is FQNEAQ in the germline V gene. V was pared by 3 bases and J by 2 bases, with 20 bases between. This CDR3 contains 17 residues. The CDR3 region has the DNA TGTGCCAGCAGCTTGCAACCGTCCACAGACGATACCTACGAGCAGTACTTC. Protein sequence: CASSLQPSTDDTYEQYF.

Regarding this clone: Other DNA variants within this sample encode the same CDR3. This chain uses TRBV18 with TRBJ2-6, with unresolved D. The V and J ends lost 0 bases and 1 base respectively, with 4 bases between them. The CDR3 loop spans 15 amino acids. Per germline, CDR1 KGHSH and CDR2 LQKENI. The CDR3 sequence is CASSPPRSGANVLTF. CDR3 nucleotides: TGTGCCAGCTCACCACCAAGATCTGGGGCCAACGTCCTGACTTTC. The whole variable domain, filled in from reference TRBV18 and TRBJ2-6, reads NAGVMQNPRHLVRRRGQEARLRCSPMKGHSHVYWYRQLPEEGLKFMVYLQKENIIDESGMPKERFSAEFPKEGPSILRIQQVVRGDSAAYFCASSPPRSGANVLTFGAGSRLTVL.

In its sample, this clone is medium-sized (0.01 to 0.1%). The chain recombines TRBV6-5 with TRBJ2-1; 7 bases align to TRBD2. Germline V gene data show CDR1 as MNHEY and CDR2 as SVGAGI. V lost 8 bases and J lost 3; bases outside the gene matches: 4. CDR3 size: 13 residues. CDR3 bases: TGTGCCAGCTCCGGGACTAACTACAATGAGCAGTTCTTC. Residues: CASSGTNYNEQFF.

The rearrangement joins TRBV21-1 to TRBJ2-7; the D call TRBD1 from the table was never checked on the DNA. TRBV21-1 is classified as a pseudogene. The CDR3 has 13 amino acids. The CDR3 loop reads CQINRDTSYEQYF. The CDR3 DNA is TGTCAGATTAACCGGGACACGAGCTACGAGCAGTACTTC.

This clone was observed once. CDR3 coding DNA: TGTGCCAGCGCACAGAGCCCCACTGAAGCTTTCTTT. This codes for CASAQSPTEAFF. The V and J genes are TRBV6-5 and TRBJ1-1; D ambiguous. The ends were cut back, 8 bases at V and 4 bases at J, with 11 bases in the middle. The germline V gene has CDR1 MNHEY and CDR2 SVGAGI. The CDR3 has 12 residues.